These T cell receptor beta chains were read from a single sample in a study of OX40 agonist ivuxolimab in advanced cancers. Data came from immunoSEQ multiplex PCR; TCRdb stores just in-frame clones and leaves some out. Among around 67,000 clones, about 80% were seen once, and the ten largest hold about 1.2%. Material: CD4+ or CD8+ T cells sorted from blood, obtained in a trial of the OX40 agonist ivuxolimab. These receptors all come from an adult with an advanced solid tumor such as melanoma, head and neck, liver or kidney cancer. Each CDR3 is given with its conserved first and last residue.

>TRBV7-2
CASSRAGITDTQYF
>TRBV7-6
CASSEYQETQYF
>TRBV5-8
CASSLGTVVNQPQHF
>TRBV7-3
CASSLLPTLTGVNYGYTF
>TRBV7-2
CASSSWTGAEAFF
>TRBV5-1
CASSYSGPGDGYTF
>TRBV30
CAWSVAGPPNTEAFF
>TRBV5-1
CASSSTSAIQYF
>TRBV18
CASSPAGATLSYEQYF
>TRBV7-2
CASSLEGNEQFF
>TRBV18
CASSPGTGRGELFF
>TRBV7-9
CASSPPLRSHSYNEQFF
>TRBV7-8
CASSLSSMTGSSYNSPLHF
>TRBV7-3
CASSSGLAGEETQYF
>TRBV6-1
CASSEESYSNTGELFF
>TRBV9
CASSSGDRGLLNTEAFF
>TRBV10-2
CASSLRQGAAEAFF
>TRBV19
CASSSTLRGNSPLHF
>TRBV5-4
CASSLENQPQHF
>TRBV5-1
CASSAQEGGELFF
>TRBV30
CAWTVGLISGNTIYF
>TRBV20-1
CSAPGNYGYTF
>TRBV4-2
CASSQEFVGTGGNSPLHF
>TRBV29-1
CSVATVGTGGNQPQHF
>TRBV5-4
CASTSDRGDYEQYF
>TRBV19
CASRLNTGGYGYTF
>TRBV9
CASSGAGTSSSDTQYF
>TRBV6-8
CASSAAGEQYF
>TRBV5-5
CASRPPGSSYEQYF
>TRBV11-2
CASSLDARITVNEQFF
>TRBV2
CASSSSLAGELFF
>TRBV7-2
CASSVSDNYGYTF
>TRBV30
CAWMTGGGNTIYF
>TRBV7-8
CASSSTRDGSYEQYF
>TRBV28
CASMFLAGGLNTGELFF
>TRBV11-2
CASSFRDRGGEQYF
>TRBV20-1
CSAIQFTEAFF